This T cell receptor (beta chain) derives from a study of OX40 agonist ivuxolimab in advanced cancers. Study-wide results and caveats: CD4+ and CD8+ blood T cells expanded clonally by week 6 at 0.1 to 3.0 mg/kg. Averaged across samples, CD8+ T cells carried more expanded clones than CD4+ did. With doses of 0.1-3.0 mg/kg, partial responders showed among the lowest clonal expansion.

Assay: immunoSEQ multiplex PCR; the TCRdb copy retains only in-frame clones and omits some. The table includes about 61,000 clones, about 90% detected once. Germline CDR1 and CDR2: SGHAT and FQNNGV. V lost 0 bases to trimming and J lost 2 bases, with 3 bases between them. This CDR3 region has 13 residues. This clone was observed once. Its target is not known. This TCR was sampled from an adult with an advanced solid tumor such as melanoma, head and neck, liver or kidney cancer. The V gene is TRBV11-2, the J gene TRBJ2-3; no firm D call. Specimen: CD4+ or CD8+ T cells sorted from blood, collected in a trial of the OX40 agonist ivuxolimab. The CDR3 here is CASSLEVTDTQYF. In DNA form, the CDR3 reads TGTGCCAGCAGCTTAGAGGTCACAGATACGCAGTATTTT. Full variable domain (outside the CDR3, taken from reference TRBV11-2 and TRBJ2-3): EAGVAQSPRYKIIEKRQSVAFWCNPISGHATLYWYQQILGQGPKLLIQFQNNGVVDDSQLPKDRFSAERLKGVDSTLKIQPAKLEDSAVYLCASSLEVTDTQYFGPGTRLTVL.